The next 28 T cell receptor beta chains were all read from a single sample in a study of blood T cell repertoires in COVID-19. Sequencing used immunoSEQ multiplex PCR; TCRdb keeps in-frame clones, though not all of them. Among around 250,000 clones, around 83% were seen once, and the ten largest hold just over 6.5%. The specimen sequenced was PBMCs or T cells enriched from blood (not recorded which). The receptors were sampled from a woman aged 45-65 years who had been exposed to COVID-19.

In its sample, this clone was seen a few times. The J gene is TRBJ1-5, the V gene TRBV4-3; the match to TRBD1 covers 8 bases. There are 15 residues in the CDR3. The germline V gene has CDR1 LGHNA and CDR2 YSLEER. V shed 1 base, J shed 4 bases, and the junction held 3 bases outside the gene matches. CDR3 amino acids: CASSQGRTGNQPQHF. CDR3 nucleotides: TGCGCCAGCAGCCAAGGTCGGACAGGGAATCAGCCCCAGCATTTT.

This chain links TRBV10-3 with TRBJ1-1, with TRBD1 matching over 11 bases. This CDR3 contains 17 residues. The V gene end was trimmed by 0 bases and the J gene end by 5 bases; junction bases not matched to a gene: 8. Germline-derived CDR1 and CDR2 are ENHRY and SYGVKD. CDR3 nucleotide sequence: TGTGCCATCAGTGAGTCTCGGGTCGGGACAGGGGGGACTGAAGCTTTCTTT. Translating it yields CAISESRVGTGGTEAFF.

The V and J genes are TRBV15 and TRBJ1-6; TRBD1 aligns across 7 bases. With V trimmed by 3 bases and J by 6 bases, 5 bases remained unmatched. CDR1 and CDR2 (germline): LNHNV, YYDKDF (reference sequence). CDR3 size: 15 residues. DNA for the CDR3: TGTGCCACCAGCAGCGGACAGGCGGTTAATTCACCCCTCCACTTT. Amino acids: CATSSGQAVNSPLHF.

This clone was observed once. The chain uses TRBV18 and TRBJ1-2; 7 bases align to TRBD1. Germline V gene data show CDR1 as KGHSH and CDR2 as LQKENI. The CDR3 sequence is 14 residues long. Trimming cost V 3 bases and J 4 bases; bases outside gene matches: 5. CDR3 region: CASSPDRQFYGYTF. In DNA, the CDR3 is TGTGCCAGCTCACCGGACAGGCAGTTCTATGGCTACACCTTC.

The rearrangement links TRBV15 to TRBJ2-5; D is uncertain. V was cut by 0 bases and J by 2 bases, with 7 bases left in between. Per germline, CDR1 LNHNV and CDR2 YYDKDF (reference sequence). The CDR3 runs to 14 residues. CDR3 nucleotides: TGTGCCACCAGCAGAGACCGGTATCAAGAGACCCAGTACTTC. It is translated as CATSRDRYQETQYF.

The chain uses TRBV9 and TRBJ1-1; D is unresolved. Germline loops: CDR1 SGDLS, CDR2 YYNGEE. This CDR3 is 13 amino acids long. V was shortened by 4 bases and J by 4 bases, with 11 bases between the two germline ends. The CDR3 is CASSSRYSTEAFF. Here the CDR3 DNA reads TGTGCCAGCAGCAGTCGATACTCCACTGAAGCTTTCTTT.

This clone was detected only once. This chain uses TRBV11-2 with TRBJ1-5; D gene ambiguous. The CDR3 loop spans 13 amino acids. Germline lookup yields CDR1 SGHAT and CDR2 FQNNGV. The V gene lost 1 base and the J gene lost 7 bases, with 8 bases spanning the gap. The CDR3 sequence is CASSLGGEQPQHF. CDR3 DNA: TGTGCCAGCAGCTTAGGGGGAGAACAGCCCCAGCATTTT.

The chain employs TRBV3-1 (or the pseudogene TRBV3-2) and TRBJ2-3, with TRBD2 matching 8 bases. The ends lost 2 bases at V and 0 bases at J; junction bases unmatched: 4. The CDR3 covers 16 residues. CDR1 is LGHDT, CDR2 YNNKEL, per germline (reference sequence). The CDR3 loop is CASSQLAGSSTDTQYF. CDR3 DNA sequence: TGTGCCAGCAGCCAATTAGCGGGGTCTAGCACAGATACGCAGTATTTT.

This chain joins TRBV4-2 and TRBJ2-7, with D possibly TRBD1 on 6 matching bases. The CDR3 is 15 amino acids. V lost 1 base, J lost 3 bases, and 13 bases lay in between. The germline V gene encodes CDR1 LGHNA and CDR2 YNFKEQ. In DNA, the CDR3 is TGTGCCAGCAGCCAAGGTCAAGAGGGGGACTACGAGCAGTACTTC. It is translated as CASSQGQEGDYEQYF.

The chain links TRBV30 to TRBJ1-1; D unclear. The length of the CDR3 is 15 residues. The V end was cut by 0 bases, the J end by 0 bases, with 11 bases between. CDR1 is GTSNPN and CDR2 is SVGIG in the germline V gene (reference sequence). As DNA, the CDR3 is TGTGCCTGGAGTGTACTGAGCGGGGTGAACACTGAAGCTTTCTTT. Translation gives CAWSVLSGVNTEAFF.

V and J are TRBV11-2 and TRBJ2-4; 8 positions match TRBD2. V shed 3 bases and J 1 base; nucleotides not matched to a gene: 2. The CDR3 is 15 amino acids. Germline CDR1 and CDR2: SGHAT and FQNNGV. The CDR3 reads CASSFGGGAKNIQYF. The CDR3 DNA is TGTGCCAGCAGCTTCGGCGGGGGGGCCAAAAACATTCAGTACTTC.

J is TRBJ1-5 and V is TRBV7-2, with D possibly matching TRBD1 (6 bases). Germline V gives CDR1 SGHTA, CDR2 FQGNSA. The CDR3 runs 14 residues. The V end was cut by 4 bases, the J end by 4 bases, with 11 bases between. CDR3 region: CASSSDSANQPQHF. The DNA of the CDR3 is TGTGCCAGCAGCTCGGACAGTGCGAATCAGCCCCAGCATTTT. The variable domain in full, completed from reference TRBV7-2 and TRBJ1-5, reads GAGVSQSPSNKVTEKGKDVELRCDPISGHTALYWYRQSLGQGLEFLIYFQGNSAPDKSGLPSDRFSAERTGGSVSTLTIQRTQQEDSAVYLCASSSDSANQPQHFGDGTRLSIL.

The V gene is TRBV14, the J gene TRBJ1-6; 10 bases map to TRBD1. CDR3 size: 16 residues. Losses at the gene ends were 3 bases for V and 8 bases for J; bases not matched to a gene: 7. Germline V gives CDR1 SGHDN, CDR2 FVKESK. CDR3 sequence: CASSQRTGGPDSPLHF. DNA for the CDR3: TGTGCCAGCAGCCAGAGGACAGGGGGTCCGGATTCACCCCTCCACTTT.

This clone was counted a single time. The chain links TRBV9 to TRBJ2-2; 8 bases match TRBD2. This CDR3 is 16 amino acids long. V shed 4 bases and J 2 bases; nucleotides not matched to a gene: 7. CDR1 is SGDLS and CDR2 is YYNGEE in the germline V gene. CDR3 loop: CASSSRAGGNTGELFF. In DNA form, the CDR3 reads TGTGCCAGCAGCTCCCGGGCGGGGGGTAACACCGGGGAGCTGTTTTTT.

The rearrangement links TRBV2 to TRBJ2-7; possible D gene TRBD1, 6 bases. V was pared by 8 bases and J by 3 bases, with 17 bases between. CDR1 is SNHLY and CDR2 is FYNNEI in the germline V gene. The CDR3 has 14 amino acids. CDR3 region: CASDKGGSFYEQYF. In nucleotides, the CDR3 is TGTGCCAGCGACAAAGGGGGTTCTTTCTACGAGCAGTACTTC.

The CDR3 is CASSPKEGQMNTEAFF. Written as DNA, the CDR3 is TGTGCCAGCTCACCAAAAGAAGGACAGATGAACACTGAAGCTTTCTTT. The chain combines TRBV18 with TRBJ1-1, with a tentative D call TRBD1 (6 bases). This CDR3 spans 16 amino acids. Germline loops: CDR1 KGHSH, CDR2 LQKENI. V was shortened by 2 bases and J by 0 bases, with 13 bases between the two germline ends.

The gene calls are TRBV7-9 and TRBJ2-4, with 8 bases matching TRBD1. There are 15 residues in the CDR3. The trim removed 4 bases at V and 7 bases at J, leaving 9 bases unmatched. In germline, CDR1 is SEHNR, CDR2 FQNEAQ (reference sequence). The CDR3 sequence is CASSSDRGWGNIQYF. The CDR3 DNA reads as TGTGCCAGCAGCTCAGACAGGGGATGGGGGAACATTCAGTACTTC.

This chain links TRBV13 with TRBJ2-5, with no clear D. Germline CDR1 and CDR2: PRHDT and FYEKMQ (reference sequence). The CDR3 is 12 residues long. Trimming cost V 3 bases and J 3 bases, with 5 bases left between them. In nucleotides, the CDR3 is TGTGCCAGCAGCTTCTTCGAAGAGACCCAGTACTTC. Amino acid sequence: CASSFFEETQYF.

The chain combines TRBV7-9 with TRBJ1-1, with D unresolved. Germline lookup yields CDR1 SEHNR and CDR2 FQNEAQ (reference sequence). V was trimmed by 5 bases and J by 6 bases, leaving 16 bases between them. The CDR3 is 14 residues long. The CDR3 here is CASSPGRESAEAFF. CDR3 DNA sequence: TGTGCCAGCAGCCCTGGGAGGGAGTCGGCTGAAGCTTTCTTT.

The rearrangement uses TRBV9 and TRBJ1-6, with D possibly matching TRBD1 (6 bases). Germline V CDR1 and CDR2: SGDLS, YYNGEE. The germline V and J ends were trimmed by 3 bases and 9 bases, with 16 bases remaining between them. This CDR3 spans 15 amino acids. The CDR3 region is CASSDGQYSTSPLHF. DNA of the CDR3: TGTGCCAGCAGCGACGGACAGTATAGCACTTCACCCCTCCACTTT.

V gene TRBV2 combines with J gene TRBJ1-6, with unresolved D. V was shortened by 5 bases and J by 7 bases, with 9 bases between the two germline ends. Germline-derived CDR1 and CDR2 are SNHLY and FYNNEI. The CDR3 is made up of 13 amino acids. The CDR3 loop reads CASSYGGNSPLHF. CDR3 nucleotides: TGTGCCAGCAGTTATGGAGGGAATTCACCCCTCCACTTT.

The chain joins TRBV6-2 or TRBV6-3 to TRBJ2-3; 9 nucleotides agree with TRBD2. The CDR3 is 17 residues long. Germline CDR1 MNHEY, CDR2 SVGEGT. V shed 2 bases, J shed 4 bases, and the junction held 10 bases outside the gene matches. The CDR3 sequence is CASSYPSPGLAADTQYF. The CDR3 nucleotides read TGTGCCAGCAGTTACCCGAGCCCGGGACTAGCAGCAGATACGCAGTATTTT.

The chain has TRBV4-1 and TRBJ1-1, with a possible D match to TRBD1 (5 bases). Deletions cut 0 bases from V and 0 bases from J, with 8 bases between. CDR1 MGHRA and CDR2 YSYEKL come from the germline V gene. CDR3 size: 15 residues. The CDR3 protein is CASSQEGALNTEAFF. CDR3 nucleotides: TGCGCCAGCAGCCAAGAAGGGGCGCTGAACACTGAAGCTTTCTTT.

This clone was seen only a few times. The genes are TRBV3-1 (or the pseudogene TRBV3-2) and TRBJ1-1; tentative D call: TRBD1 (5 bases). The CDR3 sequence is 15 residues long. Looked up from germline, CDR1 is LGHDT and CDR2 is YNNKEL (reference sequence). V was shortened by 6 bases and J by 3 bases, with 17 bases between the two germline ends. CDR3 sequence (DNA): TGTGCCAGCAGATCAACCGCCGGGGGATACACTGAAGCTTTCTTT. Protein sequence: CASRSTAGGYTEAFF.

This clone was seen only a few times. At the DNA level, this CDR3 is encoded by other sequences in the same sample as well. The chain couples TRBV7-9 to TRBJ2-6; 7 bases are shared with TRBD1. The CDR3 extends over 16 amino acids. The V segment lost 4 bases and the J segment 3 bases; nucleotides outside the gene matches: 6. The V gene's germline CDR1 is SEHNR and CDR2 FQNEAQ (reference sequence). This CDR3 is CASSYPQGSGANVLTF. The CDR3 DNA reads TGTGCCAGCAGCTATCCACAGGGGAGTGGGGCCAACGTCCTGACTTTC.

This clone was detected a few times. CDR3 sequence: CASSLRGQGPTDTQYF. CDR3 DNA sequence: TGTGCCAGCAGTTTAAGGGGACAGGGGCCAACAGATACGCAGTATTTT. The chain links TRBV27 to TRBJ2-3, with 10 positions matching TRBD1. The CDR3 sequence is 16 residues long. CDR1 MNHEY and CDR2 SMNVEV come from the germline V gene (reference sequence). The ends lost 2 bases at V and 3 bases at J; junction bases unmatched: 5.

The chain has TRBV28 and TRBJ1-1; 7 nucleotides align to TRBD1. The germline V gene encodes CDR1 MDHEN and CDR2 SYDVKM. Trimming took 4 bases from V and 5 from J; bases not matched to a gene: 10. The CDR3 has 15 amino acids. The CDR3 DNA reads TGTGCCAGCAGTTCACTCAGACAGGGTAGGACTGAAGCTTTCTTT. Translating it yields CASSSLRQGRTEAFF. Full variable domain (rest looked up from reference TRBV28 and TRBJ1-1): DVKVTQSSRYLVKRTGEKVFLECVQDMDHENMFWYRQDPGLGLRLIYFSYDVKMKEKGDIPEGYSVSREKKERFSLILESASTNQTSMYLCASSSLRQGRTEAFFGQGTRLTVV.

The rearrangement links TRBV2 to TRBJ1-2; 7 positions match TRBD1. Germline V CDR1 and CDR2: SNHLY, FYNNEI. The CDR3 length is 13 residues. The V segment lost 5 bases and the J segment 6 bases; nucleotides outside the gene matches: 6. For the CDR3, the DNA is TGTGCCAGCAGTTCAAGGGACAGCGATGGCTACACCTTC. This encodes CASSSRDSDGYTF.